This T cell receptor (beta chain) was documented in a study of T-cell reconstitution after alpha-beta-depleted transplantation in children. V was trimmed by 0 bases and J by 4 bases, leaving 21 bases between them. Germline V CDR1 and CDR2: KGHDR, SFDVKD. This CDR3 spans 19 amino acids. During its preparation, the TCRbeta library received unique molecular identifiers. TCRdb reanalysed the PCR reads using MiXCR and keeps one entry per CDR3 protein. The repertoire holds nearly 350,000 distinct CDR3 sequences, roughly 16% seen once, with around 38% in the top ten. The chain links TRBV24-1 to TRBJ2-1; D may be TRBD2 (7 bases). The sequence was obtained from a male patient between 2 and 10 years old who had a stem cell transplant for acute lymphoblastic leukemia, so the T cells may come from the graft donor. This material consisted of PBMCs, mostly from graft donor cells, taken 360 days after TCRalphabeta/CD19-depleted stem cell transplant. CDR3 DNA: TGTGCCACCAGTGATTTGGAATTCGGGGGGCCAGAGGGTTACAATGAGCAGTTCTTC. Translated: CATSDLEFGGPEGYNEQFF.